The next 28 T cell receptor beta chains were all read from a single sample in a study of blood T cell repertoires in COVID-19. Here immunoSEQ multiplex PCR was the method, and the copy in TCRdb shows in-frame clones only, minus some. Of roughly 230,000 clones in the sample, roughly 89% were seen once. Sequencing used peripheral blood. Receptor source: a woman aged 55-70 years with COVID-19, enrolled during active disease.

This rearrangement joins TRBV4-2 to TRBJ1-1; the match to TRBD1 covers 11 bases. CDR1 LGHNA and CDR2 YNFKEQ come from the germline V gene. J was trimmed by 7 bases and V by 3 bases; bases with no gene match: 7. The CDR3 extends over 15 amino acids. As DNA, the CDR3 is TGTGCCAGCAGCCACGGACAGGGGGCGCGGAGTGAAGCTTTCTTT. This codes for CASSHGQGARSEAFF.

The rearrangement uses TRBV3-1 (or the pseudogene TRBV3-2) and TRBJ1-1; weak D call: TRBD1 (6 bases). V was pared by 4 bases and J by 5 bases, with 11 bases between. The CDR3 covers 13 residues. Per the germline V gene, CDR1 is LGHDT and CDR2 is YNNKEL (reference sequence). CDR3 residues: CASSLQGLTEAFF. The CDR3 DNA reads TGTGCCAGCAGCCTACAGGGTTTAACTGAAGCTTTCTTT.

This clone was detected once. The chain couples TRBV29-1 to TRBJ1-2; D is uncertain. CDR1 and CDR2 (germline): SQVTM, ANQGSEA. The CDR3 length is 12 residues. Trimming removed 0 bases from V and 2 bases from J, with 4 bases in between. CDR3 protein: CSVEDPNYGYTF. The CDR3, as DNA: TGCAGCGTTGAAGATCCAAACTATGGCTACACCTTC.

This chain joins TRBV18 and TRBJ1-5; no definite D call. This CDR3 comprises 15 residues. The V end lost 0 bases, the J end lost 3 bases, and 9 bases lay between the germline ends. From germline, CDR1 is KGHSH and CDR2 LQKENI. The CDR3 sequence is CASSPPTGFNQPQHF. In nucleotides, the CDR3 is TGTGCCAGCTCACCACCGACTGGGTTCAATCAGCCCCAGCATTTT. Together with reference TRBV18 and TRBJ1-5, the CDR3 gives the full variable domain: NAGVMQNPRHLVRRRGQEARLRCSPMKGHSHVYWYRQLPEEGLKFMVYLQKENIIDESGMPKERFSAEFPKEGPSILRIQQVVRGDSAAYFCASSPPTGFNQPQHFGDGTRLSIL.

CDR3 in DNA: TGTGCCAGTAGTTCGGGACAGACGAACACTGAAGCTTTCTTT. It encodes CASSSGQTNTEAFF. The chain links TRBV19 to TRBJ1-1, with 7 bases matching TRBD1. Germline CDR1 LNHDA, CDR2 SQIVND (reference sequence). V lost 5 bases to trimming and J lost 1 base; unmatched junction nucleotides: 4. CDR3 length: 14 amino acids.

V usage is TRBV5-1 and J usage is TRBJ1-1; 7 nucleotides line up with TRBD1. The CDR3 loop spans 12 amino acids. With 3 bases clipped from V and 7 bases from J, the junction kept 3 bases outside the gene matches. Germline lookup yields CDR1 SGHRS and CDR2 YFSETQ. This CDR3 is CASSSRDSEAFF. CDR3 bases: TGCGCCAGCAGCTCTCGGGACAGTGAAGCTTTCTTT.

V and J are TRBV29-1 and TRBJ2-1; weak D call: TRBD1 (5 bases). This CDR3 has 15 residues. Germline lookup yields CDR1 SQVTM and CDR2 ANQGSEA. V lost 2 bases, J lost 8 bases, and 19 bases lay in between. CDR3 in DNA: TGCAGCGTTGAACAGGGTTTTCTGACGATCGATGAGCAGTTCTTC. Encoded protein: CSVEQGFLTIDEQFF.

The chain uses TRBV19 and TRBJ1-1, with D perhaps TRBD1 (6 bases). Trimming pared 2 bases from V and 3 bases from J, leaving 13 bases between. CDR1 is LNHDA and CDR2 is SQIVND in the germline V gene (reference sequence). This CDR3 is built from 15 residues. DNA for the CDR3: TGTGCCAGTAGTATAAAACAGGGTTACGACACTGAAGCTTTCTTT. This translates into CASSIKQGYDTEAFF.

This chain joins TRBV11-2 and TRBJ1-6; 7 bases line up with TRBD1. Looked up from germline, CDR1 is SGHAT and CDR2 is FQNNGV. V was clipped by 5 bases and J by 7 bases; unmatched bases: 5. The CDR3 sequence is 14 residues long. CDR3 in DNA: TGTGCCAGCAGCGACAGGGTGGGGAATTCACCCCTCCACTTT. It encodes CASSDRVGNSPLHF.

Notes on this clone: The sample carries other DNA sequences with the same CDR3. This rearrangement joins TRBV9 to TRBJ1-1, with 11 bases fitting TRBD1. V trimming: 0 bases; J trimming: 3 bases; junction bases outside the gene matches: 1. The V gene's germline CDR1 is SGDLS and CDR2 YYNGEE. The CDR3 extends over 15 amino acids. The CDR3: CASSVVGQGDTEAFF. CDR3 bases: TGTGCCAGCAGCGTAGTGGGACAGGGGGACACTGAAGCTTTCTTT.

The V and J genes are TRBV27 and TRBJ2-2; TRBD2 matches 8 bases. The CDR3 has 16 amino acids. Germline V gives CDR1 MNHEY, CDR2 SMNVEV (reference sequence). Trimming took 7 bases from V and 6 from J; bases not matched to a gene: 13. CDR3 bases: TGTGCCAGCACCAAATATCCGGGACTAGGTCCCGGGGAGCTGTTTTTT. Protein product: CASTKYPGLGPGELFF.

The CDR3 protein is CAISGQHGGRDEQYF. CDR3 in DNA: TGTGCCATCAGTGGCCAACACGGCGGGAGGGACGAGCAGTACTTC. V gene TRBV10-3 combines with J gene TRBJ2-7, with 9 bases that match TRBD2. Germline V gene sequence: CDR1 ENHRY, CDR2 SYGVKD. Trimming cost V 4 bases and J 5 bases; bases outside gene matches: 9. This CDR3 has 15 residues.

The chain has TRBV7-3 and TRBJ1-1; D is ambiguous. The CDR3 consists of 14 residues. Looked up from germline, CDR1 is SGHTA and CDR2 is FQGTGA. V was cut by 1 base and J by 5 bases, with 11 bases left in between. Here the CDR3 DNA reads TGTGCCAGCAGCTTAAAACCGGGCGGGACTGAAGCTTTCTTT. Translation gives CASSLKPGGTEAFF.

The chain recombines TRBV6-6 with TRBJ2-3; 7 bases are shared with TRBD2. Germline V gives CDR1 MNHNY, CDR2 SVGAGI (reference sequence). This CDR3 comprises 15 residues. J gave up 0 bases and V 1 base, and 1 base lay outside the gene matches. CDR3 protein: CASSYFSGSTDTQYF. In DNA form, the CDR3 reads TGTGCCAGCAGTTACTTTAGCGGGAGCACAGATACGCAGTATTTT.

This clone was recorded only once. The chain employs TRBV4-3 and TRBJ1-5; no definite D call. The CDR3 consists of 13 residues. Germline V gene sequence: CDR1 LGHNA, CDR2 YSLEER. Deletions cut 4 bases from V and 3 bases from J, with 7 bases between. DNA of the CDR3: TGCGCCAGCAGCCTCTCCGTCAATCAGCCCCAGCATTTT. It encodes CASSLSVNQPQHF.

The V call is TRBV27, the J call TRBJ1-4; the D is unclear. Germline CDR1 is MNHEY and CDR2 is SMNVEV (reference sequence). This CDR3 region has 14 residues. Trimming cost V 0 bases and J 7 bases, with 9 bases left between them. The CDR3: CASSLSFGLEKLFF. The CDR3 DNA follows: TGTGCCAGCAGTTTATCCTTTGGACTTGAAAAACTGTTTTTT.

The chain couples TRBV7-9 to TRBJ1-5, with TRBD1 matching 7 bases. With 1 base clipped from V and 4 bases from J, the junction kept 4 bases outside the gene matches. Germline V gene lookup returns CDR1 SEHNR and CDR2 FQNEAQ (reference sequence). The CDR3 consists of 15 residues. For the CDR3, the DNA is TGTGCCAGCAGCTTAGGGGACAGCGTTAATCAGCCCCAGCATTTT. Its translation: CASSLGDSVNQPQHF.

The chain uses TRBV6-1 and TRBJ1-5; 7 positions agree with TRBD1. The CDR3 contains 14 residues. V dropped 2 bases and J dropped 8; count of bases not matched to a gene: 6. CDR1 MNHNS and CDR2 SASEGT come from the germline V gene. The CDR3 coding sequence is TGTGCCAGCAGTGAATGGGCAGGGGGGAAGCCCCAGCATTTT. Protein sequence: CASSEWAGGKPQHF.

This rearrangement joins TRBV5-4 to TRBJ1-1; no clear D. The V and J ends lost 1 base and 3 bases respectively, with 13 bases between them. The CDR3 spans 15 residues. Germline lookup yields CDR1 SGHNT and CDR2 YYREEE (reference sequence). The CDR3, as DNA: TGTGCCAGCAGCTTGCCCACACCGGGGTACACTGAAGCTTTCTTT. Residues: CASSLPTPGYTEAFF.

The V call is TRBV6-6, the J call TRBJ2-7; D uncertain. V dropped 4 bases and J dropped 3 bases, with 10 bases sitting between them. The length of the CDR3 is 13 residues. Germline CDR1 is MNHNY and CDR2 is SVGAGI (reference sequence). The CDR3 region is CASSWNGVYEQYF. CDR3 nucleotide sequence: TGTGCCAGCAGTTGGAACGGAGTCTACGAGCAGTACTTC.

This chain links TRBV6-2 or TRBV6-3 with TRBJ1-5, with TRBD1 matching 9 bases. After removal of 4 bases from V and 7 bases from J, the junction contained 14 bases not matched to a gene. Germline CDR1 is MNHEY and CDR2 is SVGEGT. The CDR3 length is 17 residues. CDR3 loop: CASSSWTGAGVGQPQHF. Here the CDR3 DNA reads TGTGCCAGCAGTTCCTGGACAGGGGCGGGAGTAGGACAGCCCCAGCATTTT.

This sequence joins TRBV18 and TRBJ1-5, with TRBD1 matching over 8 bases. The trim removed 2 bases at V and 6 bases at J, leaving 3 bases unmatched. This CDR3 contains 14 residues. From germline, CDR1 is KGHSH and CDR2 LQKENI. This CDR3 is CASSPSDRVQPQHF. The CDR3 bases are TGTGCCAGCTCACCATCGGACAGGGTTCAGCCCCAGCATTTT. The full variable domain, with the rest looked up from reference TRBV18 and TRBJ1-5, is NAGVMQNPRHLVRRRGQEARLRCSPMKGHSHVYWYRQLPEEGLKFMVYLQKENIIDESGMPKERFSAEFPKEGPSILRIQQVVRGDSAAYFCASSPSDRVQPQHFGDGTRLSIL.

The chain has TRBV7-2 and TRBJ1-2; tentative D call: TRBD1 (5 bases). The CDR3 consists of 13 residues. From germline, CDR1 is SGHTA and CDR2 FQGNSA. Trimming left V 1 base short and J 8 bases short, with 11 bases between. Written as DNA, the CDR3 is TGTGCCAGCAGCTTAGGACAGCCATGGGGCTACACCTTC. Protein sequence: CASSLGQPWGYTF.

CDR3 amino acids: CATKRLAGPQETQYF. In DNA form, the CDR3 reads TGTGCCACCAAGAGACTAGCGGGCCCCCAAGAGACCCAGTACTTC. V usage is TRBV2 and J usage is TRBJ2-5; 10 positions agree with TRBD2. CDR1 is SNHLY, CDR2 FYNNEI, per germline. Trimming at V came to 10 bases and at J to 1 base, leaving 9 bases not matched to a gene. The CDR3 covers 15 residues.

V usage is TRBV4-2 and J usage is TRBJ2-1; the match to TRBD1 covers 7 bases. The CDR3 loop spans 16 amino acids. V gave up 2 bases and J gave up 7 bases; unmatched junction bases: 11. The V gene's germline CDR1 is LGHNA and CDR2 YNFKEQ. CDR3 sequence: CASSQPTGAGRNEQFF. Here the CDR3 DNA reads TGTGCCAGCAGCCAACCTACAGGGGCGGGTCGGAATGAGCAGTTCTTC.

The chain couples TRBV7-2 to TRBJ1-6; tentatively, D is TRBD1 (6 bases). Germline lookup yields CDR1 SGHTA and CDR2 FQGNSA. The V gene lost 5 bases and the J gene lost 3 bases, with 11 bases spanning the gap. The CDR3 is 15 amino acids. The CDR3 loop reads CASSPRQVYNSPLHF. CDR3 DNA sequence: TGTGCCAGCAGCCCCAGACAGGTCTATAATTCACCCCTCCACTTT.

This sequence joins TRBV27 and TRBJ2-7, with D tentatively TRBD1 (6 bases). The CDR3 covers 12 residues. Germline CDR1 reads MNHEY; CDR2 reads SMNVEV (reference sequence). Between the trimmed V and J ends, which lost 8 bases and 4 bases, there was a span of 12 bases. This CDR3 reads CASSTGTYEQYF. The CDR3 DNA reads as TGTGCCAGCTCGACAGGTACATACGAGCAGTACTTC.

This chain uses TRBV28 with TRBJ1-2, with 8 bases that match TRBD1. Germline V lookup: CDR1 MDHEN, CDR2 SYDVKM. The J segment lost 1 base and the V segment lost 4 bases, leaving 5 bases of the junction unmatched. There are 15 residues in the CDR3. CDR3 region: CASSSTGGGNYGYTF. CDR3 DNA sequence: TGTGCCAGCAGTTCCACAGGGGGGGGTAACTATGGCTACACCTTC.